Shown below are 8 T cell receptor beta chains from a single sample sequenced in a study of shared clonotypes between healthy human individuals. TCRdb's copy holds only in-frame clones and misses some; the assay was immunoSEQ multiplex PCR. The repertoire holds 1.5 million to 2.5 million clones, approximately 95% seen once, with approximately 1% in the top ten. It was CD45RO-negative cells, positively selected for CCR7, that made up naive CD8 cells, with terminally differentiated effector memory CD45RA+ cells excluded. Sequencing was performed on naive CD8+ T cells sorted from blood. All receptors come from a man aged 18 to 35 in good health.

V and J are TRBV7-9 and TRBJ1-2, with a tentative D call TRBD1 (6 bases). Trimming took off 3 bases at V and 1 base at J, with 12 bases between the two ends. CDR1 SEHNR and CDR2 FQNEAQ come from the germline V gene (reference sequence). This CDR3 comprises 15 residues. The CDR3: CASSFGEGGNYGYTF. CDR3 sequence (DNA): TGTGCCAGCAGCTTCGGAGAAGGGGGTAACTATGGCTACACCTTC.

The table lists this clone with a few counts. This chain joins TRBV25-1 and TRBJ1-6; D call uncertain. The V end lost 0 bases, the J end lost 10 bases, and 4 bases lay between the germline ends. This CDR3 is 12 amino acids long. The germline gives CDR1 MGHDK, CDR2 SYGVNS. CDR3 in amino acids: CASSEYGSPLHF. Written as DNA, the CDR3 is TGTGCCAGCAGTGAATATGGGTCACCCCTCCACTTT.

This clone was recorded only once. The genes are TRBV25-1 and TRBJ2-1, with TRBD2 identical over 11 bases. The junction had 8 bases not matched to a gene; V was cut back by 4 bases and J by 0 bases. The germline V gene encodes CDR1 MGHDK and CDR2 SYGVNS. This CDR3 spans 18 amino acids. The CDR3 sequence is CASSGGGLAEFSYNEQFF. The DNA of the CDR3 is TGTGCCAGCAGTGGGGGGGGACTAGCGGAGTTCTCCTACAATGAGCAGTTCTTC.

V is TRBV25-1 and J is TRBJ1-2; 7 bases align to TRBD1. J lost 6 bases, V lost 3 bases, and 10 bases had no gene match. Germline values: CDR1 MGHDK, CDR2 SYGVNS. This CDR3 has 15 residues. The chain's CDR3 is CASSEGLGGGDGYTF. CDR3 DNA: TGTGCCAGCAGTGAGGGATTGGGAGGGGGCGATGGCTACACCTTC.

The chain links TRBV4-1 to TRBJ1-3; D is uncertain. Germline V CDR1 and CDR2: MGHRA, YSYEKL. Trimming removed 4 bases at V and 0 bases at J, with 10 bases between. The CDR3 contains 15 residues. Here the CDR3 reads CASSPNGISGNTIYF. The CDR3 region has the DNA TGCGCCAGCAGCCCGAATGGCATCTCTGGAAACACCATATATTTT.

This chain connects TRBV9 to TRBJ2-7; no clear D. The CDR3 spans 14 residues. Looked up from germline, CDR1 is SGDLS and CDR2 is YYNGEE. V was trimmed by 0 bases and J by 3 bases, leaving 10 bases between them. The CDR3 sequence is CASSVGGVDYEQYF. DNA of the CDR3: TGTGCCAGCAGCGTAGGCGGAGTAGACTACGAGCAGTACTTC.

V usage is TRBV6-5 and J usage is TRBJ1-6, with TRBD1 as a possible D gene (5 bases). V lost 4 bases to trimming and J lost 6 bases, with 13 bases between them. Germline V gene data show CDR1 as MNHEY and CDR2 as SVGAGI. The length of the CDR3 is 15 residues. The chain's CDR3 is CASSWGGNGNSPLHF. CDR3 DNA sequence: TGTGCCAGCAGTTGGGGGGGAAACGGTAATTCACCCCTCCACTTT.

V and J are TRBV9 and TRBJ2-1; 8 positions match TRBD1. The CDR3 length is 15 residues. Germline loops: CDR1 SGDLS, CDR2 YYNGEE. V gave up 0 bases and J gave up 6 bases; unmatched junction bases: 5. The CDR3 nucleotides read TGTGCCAGCAGCGTAGGACAGGGGAACGTCAATGAGCAGTTCTTC. Translated, it gives CASSVGQGNVNEQFF.